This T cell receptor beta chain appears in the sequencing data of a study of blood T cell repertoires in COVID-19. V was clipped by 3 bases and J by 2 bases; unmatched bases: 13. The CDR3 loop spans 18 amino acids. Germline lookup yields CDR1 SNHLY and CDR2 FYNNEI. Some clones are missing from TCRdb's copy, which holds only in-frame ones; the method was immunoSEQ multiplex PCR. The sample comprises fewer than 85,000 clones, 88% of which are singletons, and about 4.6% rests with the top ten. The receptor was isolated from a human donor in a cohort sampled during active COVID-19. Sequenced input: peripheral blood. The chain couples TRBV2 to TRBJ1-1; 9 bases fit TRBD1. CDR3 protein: CASSESPGGTGINTEAFF. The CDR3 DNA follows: TGTGCCAGCAGTGAGTCCCCAGGCGGGACAGGGATTAACACTGAAGCTTTCTTT.